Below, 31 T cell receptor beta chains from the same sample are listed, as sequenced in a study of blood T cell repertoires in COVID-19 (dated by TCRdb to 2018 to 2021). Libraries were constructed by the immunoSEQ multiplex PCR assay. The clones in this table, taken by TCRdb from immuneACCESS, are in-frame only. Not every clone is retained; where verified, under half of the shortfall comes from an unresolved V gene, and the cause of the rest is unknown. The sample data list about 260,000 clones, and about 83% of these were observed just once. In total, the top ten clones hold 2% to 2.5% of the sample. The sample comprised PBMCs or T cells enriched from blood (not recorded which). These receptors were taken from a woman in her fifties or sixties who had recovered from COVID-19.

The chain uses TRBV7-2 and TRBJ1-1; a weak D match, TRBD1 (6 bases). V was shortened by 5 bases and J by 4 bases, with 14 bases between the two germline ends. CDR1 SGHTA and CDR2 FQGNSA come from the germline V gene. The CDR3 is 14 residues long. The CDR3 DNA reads TGTGCCAGCAGCAAGAGTAGGGGGATCACTGAAGCTTTCTTT. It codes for CASSKSRGITEAFF.

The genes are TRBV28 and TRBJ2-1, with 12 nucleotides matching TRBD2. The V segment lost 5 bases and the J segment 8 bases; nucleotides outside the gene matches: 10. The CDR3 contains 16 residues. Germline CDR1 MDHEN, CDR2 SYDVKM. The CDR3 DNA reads TGTGCCAGCAGTGTCTCTACTAGCGGGGGGAGGTATGAGCAGTTCTTC. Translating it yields CASSVSTSGGRYEQFF.

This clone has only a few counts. For the CDR3, the DNA is TGTGCCAGCAGCCAGCGGACAGGGGGCTCTGGCGGCTACACCTTC. The encoded protein is CASSQRTGGSGGYTF. This chain uses TRBV7-9 with TRBJ1-2; 11 nucleotides align to TRBD1. Germline CDR1 SEHNR, CDR2 FQNEAQ (reference sequence). J was trimmed by 8 bases and V by 5 bases; bases with no gene match: 10. The CDR3 consists of 15 residues.

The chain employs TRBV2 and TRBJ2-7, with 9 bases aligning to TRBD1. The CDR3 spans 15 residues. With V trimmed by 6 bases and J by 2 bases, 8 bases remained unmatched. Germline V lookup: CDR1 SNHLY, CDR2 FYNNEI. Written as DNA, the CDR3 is TGTGCCAGCAGGGGCGGACAGGGGTGGGCCTACGAGCAGTACTTC. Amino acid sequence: CASRGGQGWAYEQYF.

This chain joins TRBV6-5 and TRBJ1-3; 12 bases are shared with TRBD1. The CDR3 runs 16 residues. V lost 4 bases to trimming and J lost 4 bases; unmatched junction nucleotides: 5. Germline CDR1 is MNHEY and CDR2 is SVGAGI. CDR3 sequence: CASSSGQGASGNTIYF. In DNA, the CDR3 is TGTGCCAGCAGTTCGGGACAGGGGGCGTCCGGAAACACCATATATTTT.

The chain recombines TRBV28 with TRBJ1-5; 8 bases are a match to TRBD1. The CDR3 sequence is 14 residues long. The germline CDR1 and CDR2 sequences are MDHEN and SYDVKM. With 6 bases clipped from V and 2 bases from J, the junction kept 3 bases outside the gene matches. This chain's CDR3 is CASRVGQGNQPQHF. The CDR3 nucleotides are TGTGCCAGCAGAGTGGGACAGGGCAATCAGCCCCAGCATTTT.

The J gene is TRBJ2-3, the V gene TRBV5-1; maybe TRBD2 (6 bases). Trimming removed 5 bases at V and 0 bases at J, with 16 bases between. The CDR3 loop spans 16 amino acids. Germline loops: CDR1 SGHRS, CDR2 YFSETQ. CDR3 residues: CASRSQTSTSTDTQYF. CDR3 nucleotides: TGCGCCAGCAGGTCGCAAACTAGCACGAGCACAGATACGCAGTATTTT.

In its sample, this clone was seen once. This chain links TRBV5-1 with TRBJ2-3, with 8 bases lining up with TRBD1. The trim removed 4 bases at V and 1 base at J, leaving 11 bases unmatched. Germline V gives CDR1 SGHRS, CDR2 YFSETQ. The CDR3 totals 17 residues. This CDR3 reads CASSIDRGARGTDTQYF. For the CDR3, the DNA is TGCGCCAGCAGCATCGACAGGGGAGCACGGGGCACAGATACGCAGTATTTT.

CDR3 DNA: TGTGCCAGCAGTCCCGATGGCAATAACTATGGCTACACCTTC. This encodes CASSPDGNNYGYTF. The chain recombines TRBV14 with TRBJ1-2, with no clear D. The CDR3 has 14 residues. The V end was cut by 6 bases, the J end by 1 base, with 12 bases between. In germline, CDR1 is SGHDN, CDR2 FVKESK. Together with reference TRBV14 and TRBJ1-2, the CDR3 gives the full variable domain: EAGVTQFPSHSVIEKGQTVTLRCDPISGHDNLYWYRRVMGKEIKFLLHFVKESKQDESGMPNNRFLAERTGGTYSTLKVQPAELEDSGVYFCASSPDGNNYGYTFGSGTRLTVV.

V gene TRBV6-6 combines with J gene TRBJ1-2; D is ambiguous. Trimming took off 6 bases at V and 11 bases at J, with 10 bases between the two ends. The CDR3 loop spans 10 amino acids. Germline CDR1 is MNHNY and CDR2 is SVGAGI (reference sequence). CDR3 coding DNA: TGTGCCAGCAGGCAGGTTTTGTACACCTTC. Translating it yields CASRQVLYTF.

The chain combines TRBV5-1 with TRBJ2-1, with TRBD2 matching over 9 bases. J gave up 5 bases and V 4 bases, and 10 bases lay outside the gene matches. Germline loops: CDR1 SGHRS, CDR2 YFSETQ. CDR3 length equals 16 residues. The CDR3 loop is CASSRGGASGDNEQFF. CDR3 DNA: TGCGCCAGCAGCCGGGGAGGGGCTAGCGGGGACAATGAGCAGTTCTTC.

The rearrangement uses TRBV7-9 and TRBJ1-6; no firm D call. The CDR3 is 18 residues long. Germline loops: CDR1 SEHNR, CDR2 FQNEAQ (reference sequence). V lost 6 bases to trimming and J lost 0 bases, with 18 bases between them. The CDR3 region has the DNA TGTGCCAGCAGTAAGCCGCTGCGGCGGGACTCCTATAATTCACCCCTCCACTTT. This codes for CASSKPLRRDSYNSPLHF.

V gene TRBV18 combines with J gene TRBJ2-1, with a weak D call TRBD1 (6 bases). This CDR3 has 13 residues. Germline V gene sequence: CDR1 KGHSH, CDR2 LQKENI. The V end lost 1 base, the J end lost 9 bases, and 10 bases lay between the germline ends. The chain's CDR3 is CASSPLPRGEQFF. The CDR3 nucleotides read TGTGCCAGCTCACCACTCCCCAGGGGTGAGCAGTTCTTC.

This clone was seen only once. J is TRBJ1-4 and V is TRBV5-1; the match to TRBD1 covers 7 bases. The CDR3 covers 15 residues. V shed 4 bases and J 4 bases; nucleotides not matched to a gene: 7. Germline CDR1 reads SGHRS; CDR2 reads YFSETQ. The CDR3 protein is CASSSGTVFNEKLFF. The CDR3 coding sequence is TGCGCCAGCAGCAGTGGGACAGTATTTAATGAAAAACTGTTTTTT.

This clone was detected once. CDR3 in DNA: TGTGCCAGCAGTCCCGGGACAGGGGGCCACCCCGGAGAGACCCAGTACTTC. Translated, it gives CASSPGTGGHPGETQYF. The chain links TRBV27 to TRBJ2-5; 12 nucleotides match TRBD1. Trimming at V came to 5 bases and at J to 4 bases, leaving 11 bases not matched to a gene. The germline V gene encodes CDR1 MNHEY and CDR2 SMNVEV (reference sequence). The CDR3 sequence is 17 residues long.

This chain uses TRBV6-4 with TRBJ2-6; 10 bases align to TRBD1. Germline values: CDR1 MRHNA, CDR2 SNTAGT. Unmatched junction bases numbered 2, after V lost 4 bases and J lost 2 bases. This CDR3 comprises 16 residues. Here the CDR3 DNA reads TGTGCCAGCAGTGCGACAGGGGGCGCTGGGGCCAACGTCCTGACTTTC. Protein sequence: CASSATGGAGANVLTF.

The CDR3 DNA reads TGTGCCAGCAGCTTTGGGGACAGGGGGGGTGAAAAACTGTTTTTT. Its protein is CASSFGDRGGEKLFF. The chain is built from TRBV7-2 and TRBJ1-4; 11 positions agree with TRBD1. This CDR3 is built from 15 residues. Germline-derived CDR1 and CDR2 are SGHTA and FQGNSA. The V segment lost 3 bases and the J segment 7 bases; nucleotides outside the gene matches: 4.

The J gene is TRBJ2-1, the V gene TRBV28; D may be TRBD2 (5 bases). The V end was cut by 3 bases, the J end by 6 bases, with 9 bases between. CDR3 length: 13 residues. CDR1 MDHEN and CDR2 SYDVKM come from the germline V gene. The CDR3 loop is CASSFFSANEQFF. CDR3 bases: TGTGCCAGCAGTTTTTTTAGCGCCAATGAGCAGTTCTTC.

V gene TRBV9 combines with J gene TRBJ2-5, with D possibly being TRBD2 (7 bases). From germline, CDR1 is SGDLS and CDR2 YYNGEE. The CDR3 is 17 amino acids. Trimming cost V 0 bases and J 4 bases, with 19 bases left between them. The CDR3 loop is CASSVGGGAWGRETQYF. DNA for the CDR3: TGTGCCAGCAGCGTAGGTGGGGGGGCCTGGGGGCGAGAGACCCAGTACTTC.

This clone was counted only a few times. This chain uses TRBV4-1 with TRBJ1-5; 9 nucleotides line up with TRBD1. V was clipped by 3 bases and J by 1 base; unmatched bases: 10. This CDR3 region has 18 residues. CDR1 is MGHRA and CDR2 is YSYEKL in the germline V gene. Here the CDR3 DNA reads TGCGCCAGCAGCCATGAACAGGGGGCTACGGGGAGCAATCAGCCCCAGCATTTT. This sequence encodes CASSHEQGATGSNQPQHF.

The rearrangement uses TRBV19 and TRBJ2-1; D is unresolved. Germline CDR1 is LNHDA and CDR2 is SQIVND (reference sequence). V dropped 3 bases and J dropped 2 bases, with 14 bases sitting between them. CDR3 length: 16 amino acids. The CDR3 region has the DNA TGTGCCAGTAGTATTGGGTGGCAGGTCACCTACAATGAGCAGTTCTTC. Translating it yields CASSIGWQVTYNEQFF.

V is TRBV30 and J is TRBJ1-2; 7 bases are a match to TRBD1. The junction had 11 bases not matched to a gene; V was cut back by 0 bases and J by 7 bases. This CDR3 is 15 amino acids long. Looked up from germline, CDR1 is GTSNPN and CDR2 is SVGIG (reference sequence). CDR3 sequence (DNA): TGTGCCTGGAGTGTGGGGACAGTCAGGGGCGGTGGCTACACCTTC. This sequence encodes CAWSVGTVRGGGYTF.

The CDR3 DNA follows: TGTGCCAGCAGCACTGACAGGAACTATGGCTACACCTTC. Translation gives CASSTDRNYGYTF. The chain is built from TRBV9 and TRBJ1-2; the D gene is possibly TRBD1 (6 bases). Germline-derived CDR1 and CDR2 are SGDLS and YYNGEE. The germline V and J ends were trimmed by 4 bases and 2 bases, with 9 bases remaining between them. CDR3 length equals 13 residues.

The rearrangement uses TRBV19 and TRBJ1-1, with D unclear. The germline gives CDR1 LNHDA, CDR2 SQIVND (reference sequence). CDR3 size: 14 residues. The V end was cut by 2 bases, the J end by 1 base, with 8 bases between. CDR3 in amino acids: CASSIQRGNTEAFF. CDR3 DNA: TGTGCCAGTAGTATACAGAGAGGGAACACTGAAGCTTTCTTT.

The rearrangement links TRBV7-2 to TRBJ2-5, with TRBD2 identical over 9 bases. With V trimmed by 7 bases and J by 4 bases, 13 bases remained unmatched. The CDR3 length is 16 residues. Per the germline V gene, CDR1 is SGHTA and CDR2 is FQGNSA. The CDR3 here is CASTSRRRGGRETQYF. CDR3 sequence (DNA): TGTGCCAGCACCTCCCGTCGGCGGGGGGGCCGAGAGACCCAGTACTTC.

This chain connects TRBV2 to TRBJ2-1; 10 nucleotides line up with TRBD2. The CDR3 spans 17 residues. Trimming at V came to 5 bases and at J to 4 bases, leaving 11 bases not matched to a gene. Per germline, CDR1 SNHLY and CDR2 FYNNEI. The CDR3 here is CASSPLTAGGTYNEQFF. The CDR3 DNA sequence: TGTGCCAGCAGTCCCCTTACAGCGGGGGGGACATACAATGAGCAGTTCTTC.

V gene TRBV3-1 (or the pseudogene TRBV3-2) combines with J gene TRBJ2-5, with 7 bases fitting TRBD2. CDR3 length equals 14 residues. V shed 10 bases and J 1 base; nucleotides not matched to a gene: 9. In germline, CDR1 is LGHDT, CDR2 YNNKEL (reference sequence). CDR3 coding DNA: TGTGCCATCGTCCGGCGGGGGACCCAAGAGACCCAGTACTTC. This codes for CAIVRRGTQETQYF.

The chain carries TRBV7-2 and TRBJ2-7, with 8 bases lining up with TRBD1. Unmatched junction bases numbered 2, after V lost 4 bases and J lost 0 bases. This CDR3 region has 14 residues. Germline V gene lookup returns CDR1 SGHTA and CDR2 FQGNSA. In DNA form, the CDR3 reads TGTGCCAGCAGCTCGGGGACAGGCTCCTACGAGCAGTACTTC. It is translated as CASSSGTGSYEQYF.

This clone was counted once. Written as DNA, the CDR3 is TGTGCCAGCAGCCAGAGCCCAAGTCCTGAAGCTTTCTTT. Translated: CASSQSPSPEAFF. The rearrangement links TRBV3-1 (or the pseudogene TRBV3-2) to TRBJ1-1, with D hard to call. This CDR3 has 13 amino acids. CDR1 LGHDT and CDR2 YNNKEL come from the germline V gene (reference sequence). V lost 3 bases to trimming and J lost 6 bases, with 11 bases between them.

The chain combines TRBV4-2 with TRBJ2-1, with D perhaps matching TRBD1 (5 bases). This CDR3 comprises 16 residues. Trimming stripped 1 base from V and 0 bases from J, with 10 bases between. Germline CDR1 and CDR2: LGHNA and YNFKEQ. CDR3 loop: CASSQVGLSSYNEQFF. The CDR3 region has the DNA TGTGCCAGCAGCCAAGTGGGGCTGAGCTCCTACAATGAGCAGTTCTTC.

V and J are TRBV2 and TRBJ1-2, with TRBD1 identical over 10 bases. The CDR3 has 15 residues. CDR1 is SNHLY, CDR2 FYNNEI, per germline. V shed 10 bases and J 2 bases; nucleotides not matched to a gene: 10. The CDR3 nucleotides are TGTGCCACAACTGGGGACAGGGGCCTCAACTATGGCTACACCTTC. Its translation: CATTGDRGLNYGYTF.